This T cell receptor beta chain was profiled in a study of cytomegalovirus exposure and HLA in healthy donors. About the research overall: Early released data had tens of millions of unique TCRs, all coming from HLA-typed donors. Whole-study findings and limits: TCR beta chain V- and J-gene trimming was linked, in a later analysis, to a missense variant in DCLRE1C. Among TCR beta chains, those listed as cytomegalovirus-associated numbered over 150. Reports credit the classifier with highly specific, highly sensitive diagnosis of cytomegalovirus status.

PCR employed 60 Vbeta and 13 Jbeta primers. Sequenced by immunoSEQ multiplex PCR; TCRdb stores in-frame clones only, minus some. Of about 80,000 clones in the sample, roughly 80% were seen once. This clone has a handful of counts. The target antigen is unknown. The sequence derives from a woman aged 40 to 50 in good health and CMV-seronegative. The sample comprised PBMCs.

The CDR3 spells CASSPHAGAGTLYNEQFF. CDR3 nucleotides: TGTGCCAGCAGCCCCCACGCGGGAGCGGGGACCTTATACAATGAGCAGTTCTTC. This chain links TRBV11-2 with TRBJ2-1; TRBD2 agrees at 7 bases. Germline V lookup: CDR1 SGHAT, CDR2 FQNNGV. The CDR3 consists of 18 residues. V lost 5 bases and J lost 4; bases outside the gene matches: 17. Variable domain in full (rest from reference TRBV11-2 and TRBJ2-1): EAGVAQSPRYKIIEKRQSVAFWCNPISGHATLYWYQQILGQGPKLLIQFQNNGVVDDSQLPKDRFSAERLKGVDSTLKIQPAKLEDSAVYLCASSPHAGAGTLYNEQFFGPGTRLTVL.